This T cell receptor beta chain was sequenced in a study of CD8+CD57+ T cells in acquired aplastic anemia. Genomic DNA templated the TCR beta VDJ and CDR3 profiling. TCRdb independently ran MiXCR on the reads; one entry per CDR3 protein. The sample holds hundreds of thousands of distinct CDR3 sequences; less than 35% are singletons and the top ten take 0.82%. For sequencing, patients were chosen who had shown expansion of CD8+CD57+ cells by flow cytometry. Severe acquired aplastic anemia was the diagnosis recorded for all patients. No therapy was given to patients before blood sampling. The source of this sequence is a human donor with aplastic anemia. The sequencing sample was made of sorted CD4+, CD8+, or CD8+CD57+ T cells (not recorded which) from PBMCs.

This chain's CDR3 is CSARMGGSEAFF. For the CDR3, the DNA is TGCAGTGCTAGGATGGGCGGGAGCGAAGCTTTCTTT. The chain has TRBV20-1 and TRBJ1-1; D gene uncertain. This CDR3 has 12 amino acids. V lost 3 bases, J lost 8 bases, and 13 bases lay in between. The germline V gene has CDR1 DFQATT and CDR2 SNEGSKA (reference sequence).